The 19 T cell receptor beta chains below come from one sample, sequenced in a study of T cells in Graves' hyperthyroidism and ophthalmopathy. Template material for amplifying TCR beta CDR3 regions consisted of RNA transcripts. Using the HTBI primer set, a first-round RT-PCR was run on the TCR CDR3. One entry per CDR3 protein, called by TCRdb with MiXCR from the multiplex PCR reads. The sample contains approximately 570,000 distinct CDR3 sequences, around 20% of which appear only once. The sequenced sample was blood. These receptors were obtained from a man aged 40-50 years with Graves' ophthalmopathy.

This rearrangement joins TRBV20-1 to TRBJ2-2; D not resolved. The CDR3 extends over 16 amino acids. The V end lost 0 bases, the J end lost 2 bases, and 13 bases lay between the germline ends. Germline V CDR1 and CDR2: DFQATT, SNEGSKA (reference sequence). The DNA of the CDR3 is TGCAGTGCTAGAGAGCTTGCACGAGGTAACACCGGGGAGCTGTTTTTT. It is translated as CSARELARGNTGELFF.

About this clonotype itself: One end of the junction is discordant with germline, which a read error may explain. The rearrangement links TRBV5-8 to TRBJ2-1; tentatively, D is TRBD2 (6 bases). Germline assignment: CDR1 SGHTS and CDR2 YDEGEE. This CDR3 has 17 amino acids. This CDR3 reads CASSAGLPIASHNEQFF. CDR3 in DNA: TGTGCCAGCAGCGCGGGACTCCCGATCGCCTCCCACAATGAGCAGTTCTTC.

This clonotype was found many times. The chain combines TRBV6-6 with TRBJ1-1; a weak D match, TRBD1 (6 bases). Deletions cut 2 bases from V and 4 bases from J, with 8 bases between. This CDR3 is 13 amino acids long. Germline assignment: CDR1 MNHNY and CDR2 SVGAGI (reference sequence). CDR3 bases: TGTGCCAGCAGTTACCTACAGGGCACTGAAGCTTTCTTT. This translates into CASSYLQGTEAFF.

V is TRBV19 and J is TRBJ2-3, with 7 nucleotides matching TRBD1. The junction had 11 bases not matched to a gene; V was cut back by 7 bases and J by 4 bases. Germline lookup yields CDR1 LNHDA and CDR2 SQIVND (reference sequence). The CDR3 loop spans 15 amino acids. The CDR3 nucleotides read TGTGCCAGTACCCCAACGAGGGGGCTTTCAGATACGCAGTATTTT. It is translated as CASTPTRGLSDTQYF.

CDR3 in amino acids: CASSGGPGNYGYTF. The CDR3 DNA is TGTGCCAGCAGTGGAGGTCCAGGAAACTATGGCTACACCTTC. V and J are TRBV6-1 and TRBJ1-2; the D is unclear. The CDR3 spans 14 residues. Germline loops: CDR1 MNHNS, CDR2 SASEGT. The V gene lost 4 bases and the J gene lost 2 bases, with 11 bases spanning the gap.

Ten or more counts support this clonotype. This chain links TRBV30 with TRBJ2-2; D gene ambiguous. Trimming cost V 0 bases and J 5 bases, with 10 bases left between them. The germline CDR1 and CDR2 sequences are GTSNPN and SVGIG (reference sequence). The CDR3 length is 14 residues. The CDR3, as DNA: TGTGCCTGGAGTGTCGCAGTTCGTACCGGGGAGCTGTTTTTT. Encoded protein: CAWSVAVRTGELFF.

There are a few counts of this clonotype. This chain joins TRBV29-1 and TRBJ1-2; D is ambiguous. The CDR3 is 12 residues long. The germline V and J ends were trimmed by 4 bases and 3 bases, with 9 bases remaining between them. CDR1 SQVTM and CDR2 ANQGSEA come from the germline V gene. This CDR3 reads CSVVRTDYGYTF. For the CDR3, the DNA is TGCAGCGTTGTCAGGACGGACTATGGCTACACCTTC.

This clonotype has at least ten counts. The CDR3 is CSARDGTGLGYTF. DNA of the CDR3: TGCAGTGCTAGAGACGGGACAGGGTTAGGCTACACCTTC. The chain recombines TRBV20-1 with TRBJ1-2; TRBD1 matches 9 bases. Germline-derived CDR1 and CDR2 are DFQATT and SNEGSKA (reference sequence). The V and J ends lost 0 bases and 8 bases, in that order; junction bases with no gene match: 4. CDR3 length: 13 amino acids.

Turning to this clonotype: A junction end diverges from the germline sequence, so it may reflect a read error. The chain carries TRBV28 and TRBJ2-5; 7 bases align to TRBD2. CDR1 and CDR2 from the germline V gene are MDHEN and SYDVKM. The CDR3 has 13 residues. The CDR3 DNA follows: TGTACCAGCAGACAGCGGGGACAAGAGACCCAGTACTTC. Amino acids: CTSRQRGQETQYF.

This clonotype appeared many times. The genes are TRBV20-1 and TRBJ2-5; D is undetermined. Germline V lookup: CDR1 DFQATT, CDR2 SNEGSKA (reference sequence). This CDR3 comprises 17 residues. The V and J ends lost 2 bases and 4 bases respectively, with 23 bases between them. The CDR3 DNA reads TGCAGTGCTAGAAAGATAATAGGGATCGACTCCCCAGAGACCCAGTACTTC. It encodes CSARKIIGIDSPETQYF.

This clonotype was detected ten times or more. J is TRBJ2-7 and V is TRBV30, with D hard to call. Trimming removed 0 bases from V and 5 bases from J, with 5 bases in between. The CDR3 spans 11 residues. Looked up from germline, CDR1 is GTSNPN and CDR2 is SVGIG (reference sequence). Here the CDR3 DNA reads TGTGCCTGGAGTGTTTTCCACGAGCAGTACTTC. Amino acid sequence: CAWSVFHEQYF.

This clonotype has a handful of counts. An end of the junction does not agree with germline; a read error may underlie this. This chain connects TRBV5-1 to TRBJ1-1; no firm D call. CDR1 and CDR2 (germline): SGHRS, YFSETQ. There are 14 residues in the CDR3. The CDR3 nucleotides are TGCGCCAGCAAAGAGCAGGTCTCAAACACTGAAGCTTCCTTT. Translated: CASKEQVSNTEASF.

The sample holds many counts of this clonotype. CDR3 in amino acids: CASSYRDTIYF. The CDR3, as DNA: TGTGCCAGCAGCTACAGAGACACCATATATTTT. The chain is built from TRBV3-1 and TRBJ1-3; D remains ambiguous. Germline V gene lookup returns CDR1 LGHDT and CDR2 YNNKEL (reference sequence). V was pared by 5 bases and J by 8 bases, with 7 bases between. The CDR3 contains 11 residues.

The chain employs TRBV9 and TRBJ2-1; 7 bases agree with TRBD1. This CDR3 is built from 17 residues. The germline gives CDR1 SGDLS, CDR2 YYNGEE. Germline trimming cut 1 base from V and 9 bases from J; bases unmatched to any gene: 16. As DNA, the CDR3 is TGTGCCAGCAGCGTAAGTCAGCGGAAGGGGGCAATGGGTGAGCAGTTCTTC. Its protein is CASSVSQRKGAMGEQFF.

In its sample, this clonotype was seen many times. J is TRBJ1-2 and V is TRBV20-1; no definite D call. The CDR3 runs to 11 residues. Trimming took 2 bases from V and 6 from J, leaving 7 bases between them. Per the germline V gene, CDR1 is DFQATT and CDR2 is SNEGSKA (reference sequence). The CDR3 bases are TGCAGTGCTAGACCGGAAAATGGCTACACCTTC. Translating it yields CSARPENGYTF.

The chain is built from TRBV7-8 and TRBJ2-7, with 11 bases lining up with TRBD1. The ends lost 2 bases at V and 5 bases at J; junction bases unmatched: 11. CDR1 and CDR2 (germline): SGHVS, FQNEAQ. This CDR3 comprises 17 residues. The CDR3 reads CASSLRTGGGGTHEQYF. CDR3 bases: TGTGCCAGCAGCTTAAGGACAGGGGGCGGTGGTACCCACGAGCAGTACTTC.

DNA of the CDR3: TGTGCCAGCAGCTTTGACCAGGGGGACACTGAAGCTTTCTTT. Protein sequence: CASSFDQGDTEAFF. The J gene is TRBJ1-1, the V gene TRBV6-1; 7 nucleotides match TRBD1. With 6 bases clipped from V and 3 bases from J, the junction kept 7 bases outside the gene matches. The CDR3 covers 14 residues. The V gene's germline CDR1 is MNHNS and CDR2 SASEGT.

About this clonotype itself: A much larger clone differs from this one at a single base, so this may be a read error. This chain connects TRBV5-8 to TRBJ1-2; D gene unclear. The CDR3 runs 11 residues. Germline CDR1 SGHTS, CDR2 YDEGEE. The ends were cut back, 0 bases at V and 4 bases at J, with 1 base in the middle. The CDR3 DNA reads TGTGCCAGCAGCTTGGTCTATGGCTACACCTTC. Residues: CASSLVYGYTF.

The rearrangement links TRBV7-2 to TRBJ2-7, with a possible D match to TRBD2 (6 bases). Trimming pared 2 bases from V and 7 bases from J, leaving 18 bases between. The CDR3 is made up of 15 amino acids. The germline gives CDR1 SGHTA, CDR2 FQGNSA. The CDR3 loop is CASSLRTTPRSEQYF. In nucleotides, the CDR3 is TGTGCCAGCAGCTTACGGACTACCCCAAGGAGTGAGCAGTACTTC.